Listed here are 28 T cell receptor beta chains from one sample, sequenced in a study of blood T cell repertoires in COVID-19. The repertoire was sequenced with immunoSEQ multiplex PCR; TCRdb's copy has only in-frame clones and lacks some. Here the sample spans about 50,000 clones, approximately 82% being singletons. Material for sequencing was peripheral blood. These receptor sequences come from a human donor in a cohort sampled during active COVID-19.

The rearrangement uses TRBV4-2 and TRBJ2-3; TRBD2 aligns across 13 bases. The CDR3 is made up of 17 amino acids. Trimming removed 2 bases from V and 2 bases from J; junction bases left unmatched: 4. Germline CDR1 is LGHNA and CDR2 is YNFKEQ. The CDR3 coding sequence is TGTGCCAGCAGCCAAATGACTAGCGGGGGGCCCACAGATACGCAGTATTTT. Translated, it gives CASSQMTSGGPTDTQYF.

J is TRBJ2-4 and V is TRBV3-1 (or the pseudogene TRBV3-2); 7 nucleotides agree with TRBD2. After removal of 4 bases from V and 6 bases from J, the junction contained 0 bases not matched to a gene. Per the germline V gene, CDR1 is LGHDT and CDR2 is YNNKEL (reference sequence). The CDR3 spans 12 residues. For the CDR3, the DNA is TGTGCCAGCAGCCGGGAGGGAAACATTCAGTACTTC. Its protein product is CASSREGNIQYF.

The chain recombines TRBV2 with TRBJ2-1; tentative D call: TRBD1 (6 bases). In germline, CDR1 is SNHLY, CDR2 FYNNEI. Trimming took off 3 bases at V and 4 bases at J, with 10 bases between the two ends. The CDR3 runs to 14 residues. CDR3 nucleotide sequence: TGTGCCAGCAGTGATTTTCAGGGGTACAATGAGCAGTTCTTC. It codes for CASSDFQGYNEQFF.

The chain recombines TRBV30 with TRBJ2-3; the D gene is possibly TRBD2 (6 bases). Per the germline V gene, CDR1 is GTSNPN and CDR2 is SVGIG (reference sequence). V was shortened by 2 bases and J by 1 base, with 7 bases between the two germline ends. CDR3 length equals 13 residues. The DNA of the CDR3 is TGTGCCTGGAGTTCGGGGGGCACAGATACGCAGTATTTT. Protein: CAWSSGGTDTQYF.

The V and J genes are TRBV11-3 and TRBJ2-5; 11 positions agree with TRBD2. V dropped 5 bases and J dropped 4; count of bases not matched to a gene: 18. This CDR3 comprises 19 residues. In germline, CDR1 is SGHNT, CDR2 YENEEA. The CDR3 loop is CASSPTTSGDLNGGETQYF. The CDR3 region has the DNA TGTGCCAGCAGCCCGACGACTAGCGGGGATTTAAATGGAGGAGAGACCCAGTACTTC.

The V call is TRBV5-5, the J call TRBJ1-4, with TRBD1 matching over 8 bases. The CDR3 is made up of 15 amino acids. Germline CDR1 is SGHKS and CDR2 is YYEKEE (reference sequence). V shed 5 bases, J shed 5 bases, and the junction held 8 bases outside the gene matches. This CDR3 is CASSSDRARNEKLFF. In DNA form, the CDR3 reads TGTGCCAGCAGTTCGGACAGGGCCAGAAATGAAAAACTGTTTTTT.

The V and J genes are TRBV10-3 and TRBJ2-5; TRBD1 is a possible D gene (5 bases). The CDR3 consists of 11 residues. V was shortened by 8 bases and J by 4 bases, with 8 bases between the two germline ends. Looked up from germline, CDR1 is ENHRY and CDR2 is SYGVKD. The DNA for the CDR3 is TGTGCCATCGGGGCACGAGAGACCCAGTACTTC. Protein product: CAIGARETQYF.

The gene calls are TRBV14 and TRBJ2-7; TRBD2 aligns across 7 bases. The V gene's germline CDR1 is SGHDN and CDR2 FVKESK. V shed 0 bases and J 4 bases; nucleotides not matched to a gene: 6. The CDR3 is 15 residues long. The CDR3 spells CASSQDWAGRYEQYF. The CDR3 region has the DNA TGTGCCAGCAGCCAAGATTGGGCCGGGAGGTACGAGCAGTACTTC.

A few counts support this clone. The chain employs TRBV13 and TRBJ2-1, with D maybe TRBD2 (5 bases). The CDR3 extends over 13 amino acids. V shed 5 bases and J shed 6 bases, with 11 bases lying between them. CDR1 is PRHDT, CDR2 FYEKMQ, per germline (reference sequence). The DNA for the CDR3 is TGTGCCAGCAGCGTCACTAGGGCCAATGAGCAGTTCTTC. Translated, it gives CASSVTRANEQFF.

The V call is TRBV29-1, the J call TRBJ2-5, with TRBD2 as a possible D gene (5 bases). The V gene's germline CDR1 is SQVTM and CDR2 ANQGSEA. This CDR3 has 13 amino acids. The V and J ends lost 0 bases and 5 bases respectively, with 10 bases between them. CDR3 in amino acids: CSVEEGRRETQYF. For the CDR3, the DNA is TGCAGCGTTGAAGAAGGGCGGAGGGAGACCCAGTACTTC.

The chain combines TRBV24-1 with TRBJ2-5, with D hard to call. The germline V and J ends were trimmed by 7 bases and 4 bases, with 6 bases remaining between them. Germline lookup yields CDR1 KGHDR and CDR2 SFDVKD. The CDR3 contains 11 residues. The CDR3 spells CATSPGETQYF. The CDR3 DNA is TGTGCCACCAGCCCAGGAGAGACCCAGTACTTC.

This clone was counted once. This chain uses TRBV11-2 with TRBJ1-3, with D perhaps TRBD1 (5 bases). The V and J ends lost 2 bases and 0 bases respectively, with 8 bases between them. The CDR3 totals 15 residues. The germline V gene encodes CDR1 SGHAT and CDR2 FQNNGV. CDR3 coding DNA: TGTGCCAGCAGCTTAAGTGACAGCTCTGGAAACACCATATATTTT. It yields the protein CASSLSDSSGNTIYF.

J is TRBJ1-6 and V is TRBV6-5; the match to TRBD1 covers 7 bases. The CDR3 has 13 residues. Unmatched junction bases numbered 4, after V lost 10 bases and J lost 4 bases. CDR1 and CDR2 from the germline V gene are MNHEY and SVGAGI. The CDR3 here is CATTQGYNSPLHF. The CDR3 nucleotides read TGTGCCACGACACAGGGGTATAATTCACCCCTCCACTTT.

CDR3: CSVVYNTGELFF. The CDR3 DNA follows: TGCAGCGTTGTGTATAACACCGGGGAGCTGTTTTTT. V gene TRBV29-1 combines with J gene TRBJ2-2; D is unclear. This CDR3 spans 12 amino acids. The ends were cut back, 4 bases at V and 2 bases at J, with 5 bases in the middle. From germline, CDR1 is SQVTM and CDR2 ANQGSEA.

For the CDR3, the DNA is TGTGCCAGCAGTTCTCACAGTCAGGGGGAGCTGTTTTTT. Its protein product is CASSSHSQGELFF. This rearrangement joins TRBV12-3 or TRBV12-4 to TRBJ2-2; D gene unclear. This CDR3 comprises 13 residues. V was pared by 4 bases and J by 8 bases, with 11 bases between.

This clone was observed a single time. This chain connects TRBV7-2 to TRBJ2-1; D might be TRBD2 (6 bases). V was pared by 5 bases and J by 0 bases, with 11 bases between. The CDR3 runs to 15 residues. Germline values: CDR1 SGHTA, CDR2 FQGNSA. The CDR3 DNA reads TGTGCCAGCAGCCCGGACTACCTCTCCTACAATGAGCAGTTCTTC. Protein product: CASSPDYLSYNEQFF.

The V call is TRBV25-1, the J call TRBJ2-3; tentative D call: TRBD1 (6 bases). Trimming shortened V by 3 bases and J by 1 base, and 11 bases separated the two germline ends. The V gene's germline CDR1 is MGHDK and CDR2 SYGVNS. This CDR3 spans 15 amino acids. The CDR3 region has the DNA TGTGCCAGCAGTGATGGCAGGACAGGCACAGATACGCAGTATTTT. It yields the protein CASSDGRTGTDTQYF.

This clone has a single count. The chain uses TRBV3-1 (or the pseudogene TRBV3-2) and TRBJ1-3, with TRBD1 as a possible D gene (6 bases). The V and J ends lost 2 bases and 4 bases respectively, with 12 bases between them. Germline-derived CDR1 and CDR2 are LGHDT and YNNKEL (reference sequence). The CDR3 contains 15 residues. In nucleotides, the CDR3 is TGTGCCAGCAGCCAAAACACAGGGTCCGGAAACACCATATATTTT. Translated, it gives CASSQNTGSGNTIYF.

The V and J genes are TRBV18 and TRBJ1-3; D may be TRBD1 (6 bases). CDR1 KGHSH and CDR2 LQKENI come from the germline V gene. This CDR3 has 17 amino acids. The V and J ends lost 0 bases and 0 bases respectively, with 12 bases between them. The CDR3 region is CASSPPTGLISGNTIYF. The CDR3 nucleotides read TGTGCCAGCTCACCACCGACAGGCCTCATCTCTGGAAACACCATATATTTT.

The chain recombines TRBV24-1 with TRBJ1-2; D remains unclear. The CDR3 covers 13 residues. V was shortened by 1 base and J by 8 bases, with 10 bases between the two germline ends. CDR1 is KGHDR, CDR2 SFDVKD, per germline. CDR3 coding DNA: TGTGCCACCAGTGATTTAGGCCTAGAGGGCTACACCTTC. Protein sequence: CATSDLGLEGYTF.

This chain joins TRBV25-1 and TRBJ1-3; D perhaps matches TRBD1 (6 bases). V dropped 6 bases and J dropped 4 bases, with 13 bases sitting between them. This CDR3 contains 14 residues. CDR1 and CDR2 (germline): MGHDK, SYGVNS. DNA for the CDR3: TGTGCCAGCAGGAGCCAGGGGACGGGAAACACCATATATTTT. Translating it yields CASRSQGTGNTIYF.

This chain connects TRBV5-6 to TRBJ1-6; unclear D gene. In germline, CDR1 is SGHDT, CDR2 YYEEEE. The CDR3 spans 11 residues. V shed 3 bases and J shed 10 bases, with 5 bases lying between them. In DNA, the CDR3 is TGTGCCAGCAGCTCGGGATCACCCCTCCACTTT. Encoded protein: CASSSGSPLHF.

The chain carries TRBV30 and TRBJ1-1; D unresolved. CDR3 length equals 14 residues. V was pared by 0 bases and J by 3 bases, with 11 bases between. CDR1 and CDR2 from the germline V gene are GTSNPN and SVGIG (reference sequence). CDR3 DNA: TGTGCCTGGAGTGTTGGCACCCAACACACTGAAGCTTTCTTT. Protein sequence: CAWSVGTQHTEAFF.

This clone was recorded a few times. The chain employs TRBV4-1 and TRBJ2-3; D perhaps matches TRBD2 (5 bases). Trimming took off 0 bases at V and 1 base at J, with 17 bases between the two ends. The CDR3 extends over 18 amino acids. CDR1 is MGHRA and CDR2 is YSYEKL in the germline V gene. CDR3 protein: CASSQDWRVRAGTDTQYF. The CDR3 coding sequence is TGCGCCAGCAGCCAAGATTGGCGGGTTAGGGCTGGCACAGATACGCAGTATTTT.

The CDR3 reads CASSERYGGRFNSPLHF. CDR3 nucleotides: TGTGCCAGCAGTGAAAGGTACGGGGGTCGGTTTAATTCACCCCTCCACTTT. The rearrangement links TRBV2 to TRBJ1-6; maybe TRBD1 (5 bases). Per germline, CDR1 SNHLY and CDR2 FYNNEI. The V end lost 2 bases, the J end lost 6 bases, and 17 bases lay between the germline ends. The CDR3 covers 17 residues.

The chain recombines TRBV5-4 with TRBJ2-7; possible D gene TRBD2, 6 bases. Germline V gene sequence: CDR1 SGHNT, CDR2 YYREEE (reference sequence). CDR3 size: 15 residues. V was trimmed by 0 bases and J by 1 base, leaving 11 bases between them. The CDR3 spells CASSLVGTGSYEQYF. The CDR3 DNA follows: TGTGCCAGCAGCTTGGTCGGGACTGGTTCCTACGAGCAGTACTTC. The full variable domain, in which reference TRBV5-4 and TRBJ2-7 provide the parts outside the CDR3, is ETGVTQSPTHLIKTRGQQVTLRCSSQSGHNTVSWYQQALGQGPQFIFQYYREEENGRGNFPPRFSGLQFPNYSSELNVNALELDDSALYLCASSLVGTGSYEQYFGPGTRLTVT.

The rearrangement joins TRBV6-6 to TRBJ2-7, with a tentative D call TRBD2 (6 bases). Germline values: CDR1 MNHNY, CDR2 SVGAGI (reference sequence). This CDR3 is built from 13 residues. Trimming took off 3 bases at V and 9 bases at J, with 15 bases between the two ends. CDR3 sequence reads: CASSYEAVGGQYF. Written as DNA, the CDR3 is TGTGCCAGCAGTTATGAGGCAGTCGGGGGGCAGTACTTC.

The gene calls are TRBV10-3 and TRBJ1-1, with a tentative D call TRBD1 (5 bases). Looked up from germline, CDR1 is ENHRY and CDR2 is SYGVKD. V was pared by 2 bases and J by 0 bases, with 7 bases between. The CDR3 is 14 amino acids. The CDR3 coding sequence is TGTGCCATCAGTGAGACCAGGGTGAACACTGAAGCTTTCTTT. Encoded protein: CAISETRVNTEAFF.